This T cell receptor beta chain stems from a study of blood T cells in healthy people across ages. About the research overall: Template-switching capture recovered about one barcoded beta molecule per two T cells. Study findings and constraints: It was found that TCR beta diversity correlated strongly with the percentage of naive T cells.

In germline, CDR1 is SGHAT, CDR2 FQNNGV. The CDR3 has 12 amino acids. A sample-barcoded 5' primer and a J-beta primer mix were used in a second PCR of roughly 6 to 11 cycles. One entry per CDR3 protein results from TCRdb running MiXCR on the 5' RACE reads. This sample has 1.5 million to 2 million distinct CDR3 sequences, with around 50% found just once. A word on this clonotype: The antigen is undetermined. One end of the junction varies from germline; a read error may be responsible.

The receptor was derived from a woman aged 40 to 49 in good health. The material sequenced was blood. The chain recombines TRBV11-2 with TRBJ2-7, with unresolved D. CDR3 in amino acids: CAGSLGSYEQYF. As DNA, the CDR3 is TGTGCCGGCAGCTTAGGTTCCTACGAGCAGTACTTC.